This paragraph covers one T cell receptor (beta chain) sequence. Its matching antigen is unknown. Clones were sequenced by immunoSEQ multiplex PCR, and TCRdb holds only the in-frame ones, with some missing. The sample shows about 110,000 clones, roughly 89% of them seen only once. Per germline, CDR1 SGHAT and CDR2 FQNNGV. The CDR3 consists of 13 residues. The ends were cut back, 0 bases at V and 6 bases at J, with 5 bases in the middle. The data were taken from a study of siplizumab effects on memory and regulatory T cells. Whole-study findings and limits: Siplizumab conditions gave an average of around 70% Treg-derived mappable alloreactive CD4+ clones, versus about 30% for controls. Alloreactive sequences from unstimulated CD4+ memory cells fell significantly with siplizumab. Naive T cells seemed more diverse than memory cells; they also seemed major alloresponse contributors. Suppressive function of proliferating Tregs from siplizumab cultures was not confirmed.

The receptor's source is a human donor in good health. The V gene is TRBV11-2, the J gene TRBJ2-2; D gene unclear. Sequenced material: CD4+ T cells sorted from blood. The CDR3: CASSLEGAGELFF. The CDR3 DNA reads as TGTGCCAGCAGCTTAGAAGGTGCCGGGGAGCTGTTTTTT.